Reported below is one T cell receptor (beta chain). Its antigen is unknown. This sample stems from a study of OX40 agonist ivuxolimab in advanced cancers. Across the study: People who had prior anti-PD-1, anti-PD-L1 or anti-CTLA-4 therapy could take part, and about 40% had some.

Only in-frame clones appear in the TCRdb table, and some are missing; sequencing was by immunoSEQ multiplex PCR. The table includes approximately 58,000 clones, roughly 77% detected once. The CDR3 is made up of 13 amino acids. Trimming removed 6 bases at V and 3 bases at J, with 9 bases between. Per germline, CDR1 LNHDA and CDR2 SQIVND (reference sequence). Findings and caveats of the study: There were, on average, more expanded clones in CD8+ T cells than in CD4+.

The sample in question was CD4+ or CD8+ T cells sorted from blood, obtained in a trial of the OX40 agonist ivuxolimab. The chain has TRBV19 and TRBJ1-5; tentatively, D is TRBD1 (6 bases). This sequence originates from an adult with an advanced solid tumor such as melanoma, head and neck, liver or kidney cancer. CDR3 DNA: TGTGCCAGTAGAACAGGGATCAATCAGCCCCAGCATTTT. Translation gives CASRTGINQPQHF.